This T cell receptor beta chain is drawn from a study of long-term antiretroviral therapy in people with HIV. Regarding the study as a whole: ART was followed by higher diversity that remained below transplant donor controls. Against controls, HIV repertoires showed narrower ranges of CDR3 length.

Trimming shortened V by 1 base and J by 3 bases, and 10 bases separated the two germline ends. CDR3 length equals 14 residues. CDR1 and CDR2 from the germline V gene are SGHAT and FQNNGV. Survey-level resolution applied to immunoSEQ assay v3.0. Clones were sequenced by immunoSEQ multiplex PCR, and TCRdb holds only the in-frame ones, with some missing. The sample carries 25,000 to 35,000 clones, around 93% recorded once. A word on this clone: Its specificity is unknown.

The chain uses TRBV11-2 and TRBJ2-7; no firm D call. Source: unsorted PBMCs, taken more than 7.3 years after starting antiretroviral therapy. This TCR was sampled from a man aged 45-65 years with HIV. CDR3 coding DNA: TGTGCCAGCAGCTTAGTCACGGGCAACTACGAGCAGTACTTC. Protein product: CASSLVTGNYEQYF.